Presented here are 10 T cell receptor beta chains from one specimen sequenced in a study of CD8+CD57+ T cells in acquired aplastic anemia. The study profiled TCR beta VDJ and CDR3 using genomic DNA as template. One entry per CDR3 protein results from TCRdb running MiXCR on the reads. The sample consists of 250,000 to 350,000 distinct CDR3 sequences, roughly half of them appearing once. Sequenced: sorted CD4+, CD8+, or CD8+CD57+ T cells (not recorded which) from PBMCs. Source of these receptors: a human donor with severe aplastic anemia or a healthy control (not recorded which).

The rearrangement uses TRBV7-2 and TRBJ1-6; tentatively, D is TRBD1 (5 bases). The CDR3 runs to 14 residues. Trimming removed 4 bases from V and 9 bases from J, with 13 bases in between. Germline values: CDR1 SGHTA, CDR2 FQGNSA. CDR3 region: CASSSHGGGSPLHF. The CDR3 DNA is TGTGCCAGCAGCTCCCATGGCGGGGGTTCACCCCTCCACTTT.

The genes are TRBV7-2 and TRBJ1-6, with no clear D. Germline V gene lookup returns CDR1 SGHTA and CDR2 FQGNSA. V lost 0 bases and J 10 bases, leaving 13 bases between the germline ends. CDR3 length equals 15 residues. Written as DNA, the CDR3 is TGTGCCAGCAGCTTAGCGGGTCCAGCTGCGTCACCCCTCCACTTT. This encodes CASSLAGPAASPLHF.

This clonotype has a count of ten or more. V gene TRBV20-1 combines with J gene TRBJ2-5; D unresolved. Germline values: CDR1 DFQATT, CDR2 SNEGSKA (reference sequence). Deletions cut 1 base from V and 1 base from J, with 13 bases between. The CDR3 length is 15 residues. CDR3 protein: CSARVIVTAQETQYF. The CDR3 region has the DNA TGCAGTGCTAGAGTTATCGTTACAGCCCAAGAGACCCAGTACTTC.

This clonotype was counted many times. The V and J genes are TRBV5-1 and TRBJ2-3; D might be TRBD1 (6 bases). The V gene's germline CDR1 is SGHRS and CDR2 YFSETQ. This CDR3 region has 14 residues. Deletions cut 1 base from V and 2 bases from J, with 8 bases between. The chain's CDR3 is CASSLRQATDTQYF. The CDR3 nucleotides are TGCGCCAGCAGCTTGAGACAGGCCACAGATACGCAGTATTTT.

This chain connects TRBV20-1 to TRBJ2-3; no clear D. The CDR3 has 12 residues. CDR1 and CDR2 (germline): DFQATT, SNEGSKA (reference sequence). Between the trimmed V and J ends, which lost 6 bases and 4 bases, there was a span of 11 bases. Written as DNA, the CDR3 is TGCAGTGCCCGCCCTGGCCCAGATACGCAGTATTTT. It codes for CSARPGPDTQYF.

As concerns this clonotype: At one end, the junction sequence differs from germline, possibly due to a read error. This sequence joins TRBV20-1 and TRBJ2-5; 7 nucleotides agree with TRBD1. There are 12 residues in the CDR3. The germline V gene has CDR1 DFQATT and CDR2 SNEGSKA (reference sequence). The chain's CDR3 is CSAGTVQETEYF. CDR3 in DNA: TGCAGTGCAGGGACAGTGCAAGAGACCGAGTACTTC.

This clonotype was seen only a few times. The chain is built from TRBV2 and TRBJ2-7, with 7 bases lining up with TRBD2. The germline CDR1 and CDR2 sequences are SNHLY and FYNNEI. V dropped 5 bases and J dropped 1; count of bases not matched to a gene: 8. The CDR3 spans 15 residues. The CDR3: CASSLSGGGSYEQYF. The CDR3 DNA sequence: TGTGCCAGCAGTTTAAGTGGCGGGGGTTCCTACGAGCAGTACTTC.

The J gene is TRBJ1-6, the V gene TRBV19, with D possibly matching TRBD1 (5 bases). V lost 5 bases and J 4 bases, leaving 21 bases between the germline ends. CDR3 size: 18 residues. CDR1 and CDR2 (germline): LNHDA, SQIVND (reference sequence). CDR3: CASSGTKLGRAYNSPLHF. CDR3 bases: TGTGCCAGTAGTGGAACGAAATTGGGACGGGCTTATAATTCACCCCTCCACTTT.

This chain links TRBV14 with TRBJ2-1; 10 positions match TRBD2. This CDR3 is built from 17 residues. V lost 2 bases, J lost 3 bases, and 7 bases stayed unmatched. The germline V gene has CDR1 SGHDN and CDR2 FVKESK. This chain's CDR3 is CASSQLAGEANYNEQFF. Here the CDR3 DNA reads TGTGCCAGCAGCCAACTAGCGGGAGAAGCTAACTACAATGAGCAGTTCTTC.

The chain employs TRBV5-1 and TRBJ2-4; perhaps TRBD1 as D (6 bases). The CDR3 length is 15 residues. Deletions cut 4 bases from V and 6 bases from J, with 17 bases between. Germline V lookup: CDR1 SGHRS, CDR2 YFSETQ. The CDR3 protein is CASSPVTGQINIQYF. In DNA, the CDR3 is TGCGCCAGCAGCCCCGTAACCGGACAGATAAACATTCAGTACTTC.